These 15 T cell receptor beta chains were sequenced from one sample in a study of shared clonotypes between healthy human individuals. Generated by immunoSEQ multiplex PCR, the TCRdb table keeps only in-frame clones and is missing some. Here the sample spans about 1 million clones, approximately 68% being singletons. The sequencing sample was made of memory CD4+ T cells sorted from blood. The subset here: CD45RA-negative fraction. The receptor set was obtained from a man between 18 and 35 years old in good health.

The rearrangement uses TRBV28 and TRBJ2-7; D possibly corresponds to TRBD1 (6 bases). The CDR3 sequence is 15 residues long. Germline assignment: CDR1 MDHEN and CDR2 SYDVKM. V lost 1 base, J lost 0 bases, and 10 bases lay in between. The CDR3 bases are TGTGCCAGCAGTTTATTACAGGGAAGCTCCTACGAGCAGTACTTC. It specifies CASSLLQGSSYEQYF.

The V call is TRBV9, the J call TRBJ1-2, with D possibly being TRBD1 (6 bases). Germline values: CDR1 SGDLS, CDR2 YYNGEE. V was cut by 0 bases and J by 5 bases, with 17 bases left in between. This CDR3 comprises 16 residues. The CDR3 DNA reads TGTGCCAGCAGCGTAGAGGGGACTCGGGGGGCTTATGGCTACACCTTC. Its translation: CASSVEGTRGAYGYTF.

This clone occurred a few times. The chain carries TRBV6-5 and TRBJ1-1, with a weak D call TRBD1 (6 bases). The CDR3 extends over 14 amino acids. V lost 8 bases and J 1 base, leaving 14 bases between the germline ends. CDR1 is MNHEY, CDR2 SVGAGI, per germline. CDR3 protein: CASRFRGRNTEAFF. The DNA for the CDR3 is TGTGCCAGCCGCTTCAGGGGAAGGAACACTGAAGCTTTCTTT.

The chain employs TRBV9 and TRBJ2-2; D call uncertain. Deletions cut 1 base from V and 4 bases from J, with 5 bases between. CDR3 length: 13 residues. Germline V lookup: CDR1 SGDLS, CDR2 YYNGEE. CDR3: CASSVRLTGELFF. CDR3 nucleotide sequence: TGTGCCAGCAGCGTACGACTCACCGGGGAGCTGTTTTTT. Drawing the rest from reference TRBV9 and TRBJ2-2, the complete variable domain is DSGVTQTPKHLITATGQRVTLRCSPRSGDLSVYWYQQSLDQGLQFLIQYYNGEERAKGNILERFSAQQFPDLHSELNLSSLELGDSALYFCASSVRLTGELFFGEGSRLTVL.

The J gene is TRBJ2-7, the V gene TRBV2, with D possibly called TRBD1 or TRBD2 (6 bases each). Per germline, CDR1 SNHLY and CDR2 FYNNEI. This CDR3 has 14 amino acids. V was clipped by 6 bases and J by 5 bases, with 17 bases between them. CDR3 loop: CASSLRGLQDEQYF. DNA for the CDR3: TGTGCCAGCAGCCTCAGGGGACTTCAGGACGAGCAGTACTTC.

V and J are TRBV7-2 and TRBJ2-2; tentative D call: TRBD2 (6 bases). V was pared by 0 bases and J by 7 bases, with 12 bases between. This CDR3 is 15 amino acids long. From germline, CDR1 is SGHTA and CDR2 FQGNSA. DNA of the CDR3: TGTGCCAGCAGCTTAGCCGGGACTCAAAGCGGGGAGCTGTTTTTT. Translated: CASSLAGTQSGELFF. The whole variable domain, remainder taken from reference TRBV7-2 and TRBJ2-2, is GAGVSQSPSNKVTEKGKDVELRCDPISGHTALYWYRQSLGQGLEFLIYFQGNSAPDKSGLPSDRFSAERTGGSVSTLTIQRTQQEDSAVYLCASSLAGTQSGELFFGEGSRLTVL.

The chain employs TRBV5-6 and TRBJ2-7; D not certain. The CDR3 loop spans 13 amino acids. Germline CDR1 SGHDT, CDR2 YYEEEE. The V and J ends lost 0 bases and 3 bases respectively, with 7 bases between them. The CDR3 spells CASSLGNDYEQYF. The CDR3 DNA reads TGTGCCAGCAGCTTGGGGAACGACTACGAGCAGTACTTC.

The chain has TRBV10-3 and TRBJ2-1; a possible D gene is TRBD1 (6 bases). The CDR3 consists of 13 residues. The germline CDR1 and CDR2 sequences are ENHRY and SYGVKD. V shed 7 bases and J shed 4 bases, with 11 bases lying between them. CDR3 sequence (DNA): TGTGCCATCATCGCGGACAGTTACAATGAGCAGTTCTTC. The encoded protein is CAIIADSYNEQFF.

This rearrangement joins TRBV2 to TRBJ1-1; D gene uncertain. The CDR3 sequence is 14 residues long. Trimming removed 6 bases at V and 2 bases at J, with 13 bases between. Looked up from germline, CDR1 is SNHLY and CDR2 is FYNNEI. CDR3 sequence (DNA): TGTGCCAGCAGGAGGACTCGGGATAACACTGAAGCTTTCTTT. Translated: CASRRTRDNTEAFF. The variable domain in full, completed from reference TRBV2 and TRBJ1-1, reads EPEVTQTPSHQVTQMGQEVILRCVPISNHLYFYWYRQILGQKVEFLVSFYNNEISEKSEIFDDQFSVERPDGSNFTLKIRSTKLEDSAMYFCASRRTRDNTEAFFGQGTRLTVV.

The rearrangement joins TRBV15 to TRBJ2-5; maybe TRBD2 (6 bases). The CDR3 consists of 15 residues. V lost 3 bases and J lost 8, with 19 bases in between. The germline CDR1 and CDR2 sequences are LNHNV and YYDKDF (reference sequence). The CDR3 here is CATSRGGDLGETQYF. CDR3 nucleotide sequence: TGTGCCACCAGCAGGGGGGGAGATTTAGGAGAAACCCAGTACTTC.

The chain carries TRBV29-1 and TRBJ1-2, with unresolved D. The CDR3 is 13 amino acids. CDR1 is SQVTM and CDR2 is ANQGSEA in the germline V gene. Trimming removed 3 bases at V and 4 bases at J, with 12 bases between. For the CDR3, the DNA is TGCAGCGTTGACTTGTCCACGGGCTATGGCTACACCTTC. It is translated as CSVDLSTGYGYTF. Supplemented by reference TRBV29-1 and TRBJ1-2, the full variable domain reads SAVISQKPSRDICQRGTSLTIQCQVDSQVTMMFWYRQQPGQSLTLIATANQGSEATYESGFVIDKFPISRPNLTFSTLTVSNMSPEDSSIYLCSVDLSTGYGYTFGSGTRLTVV.

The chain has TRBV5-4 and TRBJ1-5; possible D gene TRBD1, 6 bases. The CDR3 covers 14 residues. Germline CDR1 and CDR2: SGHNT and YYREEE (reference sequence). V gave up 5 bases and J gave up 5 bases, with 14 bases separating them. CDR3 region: CASSTQGSDQPQHF. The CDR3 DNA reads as TGTGCCAGCAGTACCCAGGGGTCCGATCAGCCCCAGCATTTT.

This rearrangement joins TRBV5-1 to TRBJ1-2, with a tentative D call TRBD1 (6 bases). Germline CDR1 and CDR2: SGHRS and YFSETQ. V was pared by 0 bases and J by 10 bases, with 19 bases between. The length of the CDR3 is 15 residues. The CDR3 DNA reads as TGCGCCAGCAGCTTGGAAATTGCAGGGGTAGTCGCCTACACCTTC. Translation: CASSLEIAGVVAYTF. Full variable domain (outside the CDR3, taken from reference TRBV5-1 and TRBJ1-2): KAGVTQTPRYLIKTRGQQVTLSCSPISGHRSVSWYQQTPGQGLQFLFEYFSETQRNKGNFPGRFSGRQFSNSRSEMNVSTLELGDSALYLCASSLEIAGVVAYTFGSGTRLTVV.

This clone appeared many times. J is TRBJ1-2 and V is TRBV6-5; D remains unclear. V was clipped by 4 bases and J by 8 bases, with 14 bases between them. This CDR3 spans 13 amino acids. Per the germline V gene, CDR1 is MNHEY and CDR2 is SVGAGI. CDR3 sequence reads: CASSSPAGWGYTF. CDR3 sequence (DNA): TGTGCCAGCAGTTCCCCGGCGGGGTGGGGCTACACCTTC.

The CDR3 DNA follows: TGTGCCAGCAGTGAAGGGTCAGGGATAGTCGGCTATGGCTACACCTTC. Amino acid sequence: CASSEGSGIVGYGYTF. The chain combines TRBV2 with TRBJ1-2; D is perhaps TRBD1 (5 bases). From germline, CDR1 is SNHLY and CDR2 FYNNEI. The CDR3 runs 16 residues. Trimming cost V 1 base and J 4 bases, with 16 bases left between them.